This TCR beta chain originates from a study of blood T cell repertoires in COVID-19. This CDR3 is 16 amino acids long. The V end was cut by 2 bases, the J end by 0 bases, with 10 bases between. The assay was immunoSEQ multiplex PCR, and TCRdb's table has in-frame clones only and misses some. The sample carries under 400,000 clones, around 88% recorded once. Sequences were obtained from peripheral blood. The TCR was taken from a woman aged 25 to 39 with COVID-19, enrolled during active disease. The chain recombines TRBV6-7 with TRBJ1-4; D not resolved. TRBV6-7 is marked as an open reading frame, function uncertain. CDR3 region: CASSYRPGTTNEKLFF. Written as DNA, the CDR3 is TGTGCCAGCAGTTACCGACCCGGGACAACTAATGAAAAACTGTTTTTT.